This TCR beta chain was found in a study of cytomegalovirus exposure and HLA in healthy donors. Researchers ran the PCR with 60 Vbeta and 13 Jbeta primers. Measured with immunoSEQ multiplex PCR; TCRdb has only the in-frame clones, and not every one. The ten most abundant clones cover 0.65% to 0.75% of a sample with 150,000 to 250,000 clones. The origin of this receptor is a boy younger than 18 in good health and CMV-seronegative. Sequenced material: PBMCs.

The chain's CDR3 is CAWSDQETQYF. The CDR3 DNA reads as TGTGCCTGGAGCGACCAAGAGACCCAGTACTTC. The chain combines TRBV30 with TRBJ2-5; unclear D gene. The germline V gene has CDR1 GTSNPN and CDR2 SVGIG (reference sequence). Trimming took 3 bases from V and 0 from J, leaving 2 bases between them. The CDR3 extends over 11 amino acids.